This TCR beta chain was sequenced in a study of blood T cell repertoires in COVID-19. In the study overall: Whether acute or convalescent, the COVID-19 samples came from the United States, Italy and Spain.

Seattle cases were enrolled at active infection and followed longitudinally. Original processing notes: Cell counts per sample came from amplifying reference gene primers. The method was immunoSEQ multiplex PCR; TCRdb's version includes in-frame clones alone and lacks a portion of them. V and J calls plus clone size are reproduced from that table; the DNA served to infer D and trimming. Counted here are fewer than 600,000 clones, about 91% occurring once; the ten biggest clones make up around 0.92%. Germline V gene lookup returns CDR1 MNHEY and CDR2 SVGAGI. Trimming took 2 bases from V and 8 from J; bases not matched to a gene: 7. The CDR3 has 14 amino acids.

The sequenced sample consisted of peripheral blood. The V and J genes are TRBV6-5 and TRBJ1-2; 8 bases align to TRBD1. The TCR originated in a man aged 18-30 years with COVID-19, enrolled during active disease. CDR3 bases: TGTGCCAGCAGTTACAACCTAGGACAGGGAGGCTACACCTTC. This translates into CASSYNLGQGGYTF.